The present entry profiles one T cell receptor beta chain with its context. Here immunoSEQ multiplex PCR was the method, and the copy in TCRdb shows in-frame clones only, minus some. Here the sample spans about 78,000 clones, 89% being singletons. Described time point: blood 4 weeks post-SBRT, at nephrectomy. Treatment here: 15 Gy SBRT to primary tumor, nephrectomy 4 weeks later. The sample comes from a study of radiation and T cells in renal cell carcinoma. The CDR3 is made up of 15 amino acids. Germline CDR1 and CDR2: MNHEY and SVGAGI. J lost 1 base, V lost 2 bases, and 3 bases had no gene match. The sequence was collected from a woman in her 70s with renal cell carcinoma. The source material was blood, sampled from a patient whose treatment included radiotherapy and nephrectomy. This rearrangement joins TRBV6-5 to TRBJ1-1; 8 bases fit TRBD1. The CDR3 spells CASSYRGTGNTEAFF. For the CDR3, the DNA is TGTGCCAGCAGTTACAGGGGGACAGGGAACACTGAAGCTTTCTTT.